Sequencing of this T cell receptor beta chain was carried out in a study of shared clonotypes between healthy human individuals. Study results and caveats: In general, naive subsets displayed greater estimated richness than memory subsets did.

As for this clone: Its specificity is not known.

CDR3 length: 13 residues. The V gene lost 2 bases and the J gene lost 9 bases, with 11 bases spanning the gap. Germline V gene data show CDR1 as SQVTM and CDR2 as ANQGSEA. Execution of the assay was at deep level. Clones were sequenced by immunoSEQ multiplex PCR, and TCRdb holds only the in-frame ones, with some missing. The sample records hundreds of thousands of clones, over 65% being singletons. The rearrangement links TRBV29-1 to TRBJ1-6, with D maybe TRBD1 (5 bases). The sequence was obtained from a woman between 25 and 40 years old in good health. Sequenced: memory CD4+ T cells sorted from blood. Subset noted: CD45RA-negative fraction. The CDR3 sequence is CSVEMERGSPLHF. In nucleotides, the CDR3 is TGCAGCGTTGAAATGGAAAGGGGTTCACCCCTCCACTTT.